The present T cell receptor (beta chain) was sequenced within a study of control samples from healthy donors and cancer patients. TCRdb's copy holds only in-frame clones and misses some; the assay was immunoSEQ multiplex PCR. Of 100,000 to 150,000 clones listed, roughly 84% are singletons. Germline CDR1 reads LNHDA; CDR2 reads SQIVND (reference sequence). The trim removed 4 bases at V and 2 bases at J, leaving 4 bases unmatched. The CDR3 sequence is 15 residues long. Sequencing input: blood. The chain employs TRBV19 and TRBJ2-7; TRBD2 matches at 11 bases. This receptor was taken from a man aged 18 to 29 in good health. The CDR3 region is CASSRPSGRPYEQYF. CDR3 DNA sequence: TGTGCCAGTAGTAGGCCTAGCGGGAGGCCCTACGAGCAGTACTTC.